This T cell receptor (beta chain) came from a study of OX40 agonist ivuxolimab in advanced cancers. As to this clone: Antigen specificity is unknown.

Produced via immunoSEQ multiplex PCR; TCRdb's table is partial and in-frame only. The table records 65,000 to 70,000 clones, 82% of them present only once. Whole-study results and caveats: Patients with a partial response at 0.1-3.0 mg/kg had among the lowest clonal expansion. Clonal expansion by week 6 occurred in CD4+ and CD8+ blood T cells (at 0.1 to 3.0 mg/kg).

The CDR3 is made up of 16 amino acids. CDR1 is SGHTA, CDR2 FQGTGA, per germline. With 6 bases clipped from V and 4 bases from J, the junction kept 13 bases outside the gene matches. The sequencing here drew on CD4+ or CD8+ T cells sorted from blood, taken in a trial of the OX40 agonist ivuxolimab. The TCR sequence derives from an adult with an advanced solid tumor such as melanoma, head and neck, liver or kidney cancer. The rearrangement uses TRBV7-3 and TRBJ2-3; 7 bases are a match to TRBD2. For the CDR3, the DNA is TGTGCCAGCAGTAGAGGCGGGAGTTGGGGCGCAGATACGCAGTATTTT. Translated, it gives CASSRGGSWGADTQYF.